The rows below give T cell receptor beta chains drawn from one sample of a study of blood T cell repertoires in COVID-19. Generated by immunoSEQ multiplex PCR, the TCRdb table keeps only in-frame clones and is missing some. The table has approximately 140,000 clones, over 75% seen once. The sample consisted of peripheral blood. The receptors come from a man between 65 and 85 years old with active COVID-19. CDR3s include the opening cysteine and the closing phenylalanine or tryptophan. A D gene is named only where the DNA matches it firmly. Size is omitted from some rows. Given values are once, few, many or a class for expanded clones.

v_call: TRBV30; d_call: .; j_call: TRBJ2-1; clone_size: once; cdr3_aa: CAWSLEVRQFF; cdr3_nt: TGTGCCTGGAGCCTAGAGGTTCGGCAGTTCTTC
v_call: TRBV5-1; d_call: TRBD1; j_call: TRBJ1-6; clone_size: .; cdr3_aa: CASSLEAGGNSPLHF; cdr3_nt: TGCGCCAGCAGCTTGGAAGCAGGGGGAAACTCACCCCTCCACTTT
v_call: TRBV11-2; d_call: TRBD1; j_call: TRBJ1-1; clone_size: .; cdr3_aa: CASSKDRVNTEAFF; cdr3_nt: TGTGCCAGCAGCAAAGACAGGGTGAACACTGAAGCTTTCTTT
v_call: TRBV24-1; d_call: .; j_call: TRBJ2-3; clone_size: .; cdr3_aa: CATSDPSRAQYF; cdr3_nt: TGTGCCACCAGTGATCCGTCCCGAGCGCAGTATTTT
v_call: TRBV4-1; d_call: .; j_call: TRBJ2-3; clone_size: .; cdr3_aa: CASSQAAGGTDTQYF; cdr3_nt: TGCGCCAGCAGCCAAGCCGCAGGGGGCACAGATACGCAGTATTTT
v_call: TRBV6-2/TRBV6-3; d_call: .; j_call: TRBJ2-5; clone_size: .; cdr3_aa: CASSYRETQYF; cdr3_nt: TGTGCCAGCAGTTATAGAGAGACCCAGTACTTC
v_call: TRBV6-5; d_call: .; j_call: TRBJ1-1; clone_size: .; cdr3_aa: CASEGDTEAFF; cdr3_nt: TGTGCCTCGGAGGGTGACACTGAAGCTTTCTTT
v_call: TRBV19; d_call: .; j_call: TRBJ1-1; clone_size: once; cdr3_aa: CASSGRERNTEAFF; cdr3_nt: TGTGCCAGTAGTGGTCGGGAGAGGAACACTGAAGCTTTCTTT
v_call: TRBV6-2/TRBV6-3; d_call: TRBD1; j_call: TRBJ2-7; clone_size: .; cdr3_aa: CASSPPGQGNEQYF; cdr3_nt: TGTGCCAGCAGCCCCCCGGGACAGGGAAACGAGCAGTACTTC
v_call: TRBV4-3; d_call: .; j_call: TRBJ2-7; clone_size: once; cdr3_aa: CASSQDWLASSYEQYF; cdr3_nt: TGCGCCAGCAGCCAAGATTGGCTAGCGAGCTCCTACGAGCAGTACTTC
v_call: TRBV27; d_call: TRBD2; j_call: TRBJ2-3; clone_size: .; cdr3_aa: CASTLRTSGNTDTQYF; cdr3_nt: TGTGCCAGCACTCTTAGGACTAGCGGGAACACAGATACGCAGTATTTT
v_call: TRBV12-3/TRBV12-4; d_call: .; j_call: TRBJ2-7; clone_size: once; cdr3_aa: CASARLHEQYF; cdr3_nt: TGTGCCAGCGCGAGGTTACACGAGCAGTACTTC
v_call: TRBV7-2; d_call: TRBD2; j_call: TRBJ2-3; clone_size: .; cdr3_aa: CASSPGTSGSTDTQYF; cdr3_nt: TGTGCCAGCAGCCCCGGGACTAGCGGGAGCACAGATACGCAGTATTTT
v_call: TRBV29-1; d_call: TRBD2; j_call: TRBJ2-5; clone_size: .; cdr3_aa: CSVYPTSSQETQYF; cdr3_nt: TGCAGCGTTTACCCGACTAGCAGCCAAGAGACCCAGTACTTC
v_call: TRBV25-1; d_call: TRBD1; j_call: TRBJ1-2; clone_size: .; cdr3_aa: CASSEPSGQAGGYTF; cdr3_nt: TGTGCCAGCAGTGAGCCCTCGGGACAGGCAGGTGGCTACACCTTC
v_call: TRBV4-1; d_call: .; j_call: TRBJ1-6; clone_size: .; cdr3_aa: CASSRGSSSYNSPLHF; cdr3_nt: TGCGCCAGCAGCCGGGGCTCGAGCTCCTATAATTCACCCCTCCACTTT
v_call: TRBV7-2; d_call: .; j_call: TRBJ2-3; clone_size: .; cdr3_aa: CASSLAGARTDTQYF; cdr3_nt: TGTGCCAGCAGCTTAGCGGGAGCCCGGACAGATACGCAGTATTTT
v_call: TRBV3-1/TRBV3-2; d_call: TRBD1; j_call: TRBJ1-1; clone_size: .; cdr3_aa: CASSQDSTGYATEAFF; cdr3_nt: TGTGCCAGCAGCCAAGATTCGACAGGGTATGCCACTGAAGCTTTCTTT
v_call: TRBV2; d_call: .; j_call: TRBJ1-2; clone_size: .; cdr3_aa: CASRGGGTNYGYTF; cdr3_nt: TGTGCCAGCAGGGGAGGAGGGACTAACTATGGCTACACCTTC
v_call: TRBV19; d_call: TRBD1; j_call: TRBJ1-5; clone_size: .; cdr3_aa: CASRTVGQGRTYSNQPQHF; cdr3_nt: TGTGCCAGTAGGACCGTCGGACAGGGTCGGACGTATAGCAATCAGCCCCAGCATTTT
v_call: TRBV10-1; d_call: .; j_call: TRBJ2-1; clone_size: .; cdr3_aa: CASQSQGYNEQFF; cdr3_nt: TGCGCCAGCCAAAGCCAGGGATACAATGAGCAGTTCTTC
v_call: TRBV5-1; d_call: TRBD2; j_call: TRBJ2-1; clone_size: .; cdr3_aa: CASSQPGLAGDNEQFF; cdr3_nt: TGCGCCAGCAGCCAGCCGGGACTAGCGGGTGACAATGAGCAGTTCTTC
v_call: TRBV5-5; d_call: .; j_call: TRBJ1-2; clone_size: .; cdr3_aa: CASSLAGGKGYTF; cdr3_nt: TGTGCCAGCAGCTTGGCTGGGGGGAAAGGCTACACCTTC
v_call: TRBV19; d_call: .; j_call: TRBJ1-3; clone_size: .; cdr3_aa: CASRLRGDGNTIYF; cdr3_nt: TGTGCCAGCCGCCTCCGGGGAGATGGAAACACCATATATTTT
v_call: TRBV7-2; d_call: .; j_call: TRBJ1-5; clone_size: few; cdr3_aa: CASSSPPGGGRSNQPQHF; cdr3_nt: TGTGCCAGCAGCTCGCCCCCGGGGGGGGGCAGGAGCAATCAGCCCCAGCATTTT
v_call: TRBV7-9; d_call: .; j_call: TRBJ2-3; clone_size: .; cdr3_aa: CASSLATPRGDTQYF; cdr3_nt: TGTGCCAGCAGCTTAGCAACTCCCCGGGGGGATACGCAGTATTTT
v_call: TRBV3-1/TRBV3-2; d_call: .; j_call: TRBJ2-2; clone_size: once; cdr3_aa: CASSQGLQAGELFF; cdr3_nt: TGTGCCAGCAGCCAAGGGCTTCAGGCTGGGGAGCTGTTTTTT
v_call: TRBV5-4; d_call: .; j_call: TRBJ2-1; clone_size: .; cdr3_aa: CASSLTGSPYNEQFF; cdr3_nt: TGTGCCAGCAGCTTGACCGGGAGCCCCTACAATGAGCAGTTCTTC
v_call: TRBV11-2; d_call: TRBD1; j_call: TRBJ2-1; clone_size: once; cdr3_aa: CASSYRDRGYNEQFF; cdr3_nt: TGTGCCAGCAGCTACCGGGACAGAGGGTACAATGAGCAGTTCTTC
v_call: TRBV5-4; d_call: TRBD2; j_call: TRBJ2-5; clone_size: once; cdr3_aa: CASSKGGDDREAQYF; cdr3_nt: TGTGCCAGCAGCAAGGGAGGGGACGACCGGGAAGCCCAGTACTTC
v_call: TRBV7-3; d_call: TRBD1; j_call: TRBJ1-6; clone_size: .; cdr3_aa: CASSSRQGSPLHF; cdr3_nt: TGTGCCAGCAGCTCCCGACAGGGTTCACCCCTCCACTTT
v_call: TRBV6-2/TRBV6-3; d_call: .; j_call: TRBJ1-1; clone_size: .; cdr3_aa: CASSYSIPLRAGDETEAFF; cdr3_nt: TGTGCCAGCAGTTACTCGATCCCCCTCAGGGCAGGAGATGAAACTGAAGCTTTCTTT
v_call: TRBV30; d_call: .; j_call: TRBJ2-1; clone_size: once; cdr3_aa: CAWSTGSQGHHNEQFF; cdr3_nt: TGTGCCTGGAGTACGGGGTCGCAGGGGCACCACAATGAGCAGTTCTTC
v_call: TRBV7-9; d_call: .; j_call: TRBJ2-7; clone_size: .; cdr3_aa: CASSPTSSGYEQYF; cdr3_nt: TGTGCCAGCAGCCCCACAAGCTCGGGGTACGAGCAGTACTTC
v_call: TRBV15; d_call: TRBD1; j_call: TRBJ2-1; clone_size: .; cdr3_aa: CATSRGDRGLSYNEQFF; cdr3_nt: TGTGCCACCAGCAGAGGTGACAGGGGTTTGTCCTACAATGAGCAGTTCTTC
v_call: TRBV24-1; d_call: .; j_call: TRBJ2-3; clone_size: .; cdr3_aa: CATSPRGPDTQYF; cdr3_nt: TGTGCCACCAGCCCCAGGGGACCAGATACGCAGTATTTT
v_call: TRBV9; d_call: TRBD1; j_call: TRBJ1-2; clone_size: .; cdr3_aa: CASSAGDRGYGYTF; cdr3_nt: TGTGCCAGCAGCGCAGGGGACAGGGGCTATGGCTACACCTTC
v_call: TRBV30; d_call: TRBD1; j_call: TRBJ1-1; clone_size: .; cdr3_aa: CAWRVGGAGVNTEAFF; cdr3_nt: TGTGCCTGGAGAGTAGGGGGCGCAGGGGTGAACACTGAAGCTTTCTTT
v_call: TRBV28; d_call: TRBD2; j_call: TRBJ2-7; clone_size: .; cdr3_aa: CASSSMREGEQYF; cdr3_nt: TGTGCCAGCAGTTCGATGCGGGAGGGTGAGCAGTACTTC
v_call: TRBV24-1; d_call: .; j_call: TRBJ1-3; clone_size: .; cdr3_aa: CATSDTRSSGNTIYF; cdr3_nt: TGTGCCACCAGTGATACAAGGAGCTCTGGAAACACCATATATTTT
v_call: TRBV30; d_call: .; j_call: TRBJ1-6; clone_size: .; cdr3_aa: CAWSSTSGGSPLHF; cdr3_nt: TGTGCCTGGAGTAGCACCTCCGGAGGATCACCCCTCCACTTT
v_call: TRBV5-6; d_call: .; j_call: TRBJ1-3; clone_size: .; cdr3_aa: CASSLVGRRHSGNTIYF; cdr3_nt: TGTGCCAGCAGCTTGGTTGGCAGGCGCCACTCTGGAAACACCATATATTTT
v_call: TRBV3-1/TRBV3-2; d_call: TRBD1; j_call: TRBJ1-1; clone_size: .; cdr3_aa: CASRPLNRGRRTEAFF; cdr3_nt: TGTGCCAGCAGACCTCTGAACAGGGGGCGGAGGACTGAAGCTTTCTTT
v_call: TRBV7-7; d_call: TRBD1; j_call: TRBJ2-2; clone_size: .; cdr3_aa: CASSRDRGNTGELFF; cdr3_nt: TGTGCCAGCTCCCGGGACAGGGGGAACACCGGGGAGCTGTTTTTT
v_call: TRBV4-3; d_call: .; j_call: TRBJ1-1; clone_size: .; cdr3_aa: CASSQDRAGAVNTEAFF; cdr3_nt: TGCGCCAGCAGCCAAGATCGTGCGGGGGCCGTTAACACTGAAGCTTTCTTT
v_call: TRBV7-9; d_call: TRBD2; j_call: TRBJ2-2; clone_size: once; cdr3_aa: CASSLGAGDTGELFF; cdr3_nt: TGTGCCAGCAGCTTAGGAGCGGGGGACACCGGGGAGCTGTTTTTT
v_call: TRBV10-1; d_call: .; j_call: TRBJ1-1; clone_size: .; cdr3_aa: CASSEGGNTEAFF; cdr3_nt: TGCGCCAGCAGTGAAGGGGGGAACACTGAAGCTTTCTTT
v_call: TRBV18; d_call: .; j_call: TRBJ2-2; clone_size: .; cdr3_aa: CASSSQGRGELFF; cdr3_nt: TGTGCCAGCTCAAGCCAGGGTAGAGGGGAGCTGTTTTTT
v_call: TRBV28; d_call: TRBD1; j_call: TRBJ2-5; clone_size: .; cdr3_aa: CASSRRTGEETQYF; cdr3_nt: TGTGCCAGCAGTCGCCGGACAGGGGAAGAGACCCAGTACTTC
v_call: TRBV5-1; d_call: .; j_call: TRBJ2-3; clone_size: .; cdr3_aa: CASSRKDSSTDTQYF; cdr3_nt: TGCGCCAGCAGCCGCAAGGACAGCAGCACAGATACGCAGTATTTT
v_call: TRBV18; d_call: TRBD2; j_call: TRBJ2-1; clone_size: .; cdr3_aa: CASSLLAGVADEQFF; cdr3_nt: TGTGCCAGCTCACTACTAGCGGGAGTAGCGGATGAGCAGTTCTTC
v_call: TRBV28; d_call: .; j_call: TRBJ1-6; clone_size: .; cdr3_aa: CASPEVRRNSPLHF; cdr3_nt: TGTGCCAGCCCGGAGGTTAGAAGGAATTCACCCCTCCACTTT
v_call: TRBV28; d_call: .; j_call: TRBJ2-1; clone_size: .; cdr3_aa: CASSLVGSSYNEQFF; cdr3_nt: TGTGCCAGCAGTTTAGTCGGGAGCTCCTACAATGAGCAGTTCTTC
v_call: TRBV10-1; d_call: .; j_call: TRBJ1-2; clone_size: .; cdr3_aa: CASSESWRDLRYGYTF; cdr3_nt: TGCGCCAGCAGTGAGTCATGGAGGGATCTACGCTATGGCTACACCTTC